Here is one T cell receptor (beta chain) with its context. From germline, CDR1 is MNHEY and CDR2 SVGEGT. The V gene end was trimmed by 5 bases and the J gene end by 2 bases; junction bases not matched to a gene: 8. CDR3 length: 15 amino acids. Produced via immunoSEQ multiplex PCR; TCRdb's table is partial and in-frame only. The sample shows 250,000 or so clones, about 89% of them seen only once. This record belongs to a study of blood T cell repertoires in COVID-19. Study overall: The samples span acute and convalescent COVID-19 from the United States, Italy and Spain.

The receptor's source is a man between 35 and 55 years old with active or convalescent COVID-19. The V call is TRBV6-2 or TRBV6-3, the J call TRBJ2-5, with 7 bases lining up with TRBD1. The sequenced sample consisted of peripheral blood. In nucleotides, the CDR3 is TGTGCCAGCAGTAACGGGGTGGGACAGCAAGAGACCCAGTACTTC. Translated: CASSNGVGQQETQYF.